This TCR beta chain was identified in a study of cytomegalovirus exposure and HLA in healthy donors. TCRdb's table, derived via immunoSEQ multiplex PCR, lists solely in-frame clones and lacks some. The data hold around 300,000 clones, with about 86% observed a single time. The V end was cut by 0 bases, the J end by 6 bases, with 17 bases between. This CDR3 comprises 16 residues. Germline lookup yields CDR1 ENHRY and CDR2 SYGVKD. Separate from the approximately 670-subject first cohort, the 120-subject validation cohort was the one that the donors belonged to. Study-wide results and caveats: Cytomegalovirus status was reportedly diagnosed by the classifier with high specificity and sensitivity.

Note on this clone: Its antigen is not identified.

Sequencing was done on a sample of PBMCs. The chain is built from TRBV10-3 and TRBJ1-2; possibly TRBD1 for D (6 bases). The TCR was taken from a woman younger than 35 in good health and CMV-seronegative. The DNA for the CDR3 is TGTGCCATCAGTGAGTCGAGGGAGAACAGGGAGAATGGCTACACCTTC. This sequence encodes CAISESRENRENGYTF.